This T cell receptor beta chain was obtained from a study of T cells in Graves' hyperthyroidism and ophthalmopathy. Uncontrolled infection, other autoimmune disease, pregnancy or lactation disqualified patients from enrolment. This clonotype was observed at least ten times. Amplified regions were TCR beta CDR3 sequences from RNA transcripts. An initial round of RT-PCR targeting the TCR CDR3 relied on the HTBI primer set. TCRdb re-called the multiplex PCR reads with MiXCR, one entry per CDR3 protein. Of more than 550,000 distinct CDR3 sequences detected, about 18% appear once; the ten largest clones hold 15% to 19%. Looked up from germline, CDR1 is LGHDT and CDR2 is YNNKEL (reference sequence). The ends were cut back, 3 bases at V and 5 bases at J, with 9 bases in the middle. There are 13 residues in the CDR3.

The TCR originated in a man aged 50 to 59 with Graves' hyperthyroidism. This sequence joins TRBV3-1 and TRBJ2-3; no clear D. Sequences were obtained from blood. The DNA of the CDR3 is TGTGCCAGCAGCCAGCGTCTGGAAGATACGCAGTATTTT. It is translated as CASSQRLEDTQYF.